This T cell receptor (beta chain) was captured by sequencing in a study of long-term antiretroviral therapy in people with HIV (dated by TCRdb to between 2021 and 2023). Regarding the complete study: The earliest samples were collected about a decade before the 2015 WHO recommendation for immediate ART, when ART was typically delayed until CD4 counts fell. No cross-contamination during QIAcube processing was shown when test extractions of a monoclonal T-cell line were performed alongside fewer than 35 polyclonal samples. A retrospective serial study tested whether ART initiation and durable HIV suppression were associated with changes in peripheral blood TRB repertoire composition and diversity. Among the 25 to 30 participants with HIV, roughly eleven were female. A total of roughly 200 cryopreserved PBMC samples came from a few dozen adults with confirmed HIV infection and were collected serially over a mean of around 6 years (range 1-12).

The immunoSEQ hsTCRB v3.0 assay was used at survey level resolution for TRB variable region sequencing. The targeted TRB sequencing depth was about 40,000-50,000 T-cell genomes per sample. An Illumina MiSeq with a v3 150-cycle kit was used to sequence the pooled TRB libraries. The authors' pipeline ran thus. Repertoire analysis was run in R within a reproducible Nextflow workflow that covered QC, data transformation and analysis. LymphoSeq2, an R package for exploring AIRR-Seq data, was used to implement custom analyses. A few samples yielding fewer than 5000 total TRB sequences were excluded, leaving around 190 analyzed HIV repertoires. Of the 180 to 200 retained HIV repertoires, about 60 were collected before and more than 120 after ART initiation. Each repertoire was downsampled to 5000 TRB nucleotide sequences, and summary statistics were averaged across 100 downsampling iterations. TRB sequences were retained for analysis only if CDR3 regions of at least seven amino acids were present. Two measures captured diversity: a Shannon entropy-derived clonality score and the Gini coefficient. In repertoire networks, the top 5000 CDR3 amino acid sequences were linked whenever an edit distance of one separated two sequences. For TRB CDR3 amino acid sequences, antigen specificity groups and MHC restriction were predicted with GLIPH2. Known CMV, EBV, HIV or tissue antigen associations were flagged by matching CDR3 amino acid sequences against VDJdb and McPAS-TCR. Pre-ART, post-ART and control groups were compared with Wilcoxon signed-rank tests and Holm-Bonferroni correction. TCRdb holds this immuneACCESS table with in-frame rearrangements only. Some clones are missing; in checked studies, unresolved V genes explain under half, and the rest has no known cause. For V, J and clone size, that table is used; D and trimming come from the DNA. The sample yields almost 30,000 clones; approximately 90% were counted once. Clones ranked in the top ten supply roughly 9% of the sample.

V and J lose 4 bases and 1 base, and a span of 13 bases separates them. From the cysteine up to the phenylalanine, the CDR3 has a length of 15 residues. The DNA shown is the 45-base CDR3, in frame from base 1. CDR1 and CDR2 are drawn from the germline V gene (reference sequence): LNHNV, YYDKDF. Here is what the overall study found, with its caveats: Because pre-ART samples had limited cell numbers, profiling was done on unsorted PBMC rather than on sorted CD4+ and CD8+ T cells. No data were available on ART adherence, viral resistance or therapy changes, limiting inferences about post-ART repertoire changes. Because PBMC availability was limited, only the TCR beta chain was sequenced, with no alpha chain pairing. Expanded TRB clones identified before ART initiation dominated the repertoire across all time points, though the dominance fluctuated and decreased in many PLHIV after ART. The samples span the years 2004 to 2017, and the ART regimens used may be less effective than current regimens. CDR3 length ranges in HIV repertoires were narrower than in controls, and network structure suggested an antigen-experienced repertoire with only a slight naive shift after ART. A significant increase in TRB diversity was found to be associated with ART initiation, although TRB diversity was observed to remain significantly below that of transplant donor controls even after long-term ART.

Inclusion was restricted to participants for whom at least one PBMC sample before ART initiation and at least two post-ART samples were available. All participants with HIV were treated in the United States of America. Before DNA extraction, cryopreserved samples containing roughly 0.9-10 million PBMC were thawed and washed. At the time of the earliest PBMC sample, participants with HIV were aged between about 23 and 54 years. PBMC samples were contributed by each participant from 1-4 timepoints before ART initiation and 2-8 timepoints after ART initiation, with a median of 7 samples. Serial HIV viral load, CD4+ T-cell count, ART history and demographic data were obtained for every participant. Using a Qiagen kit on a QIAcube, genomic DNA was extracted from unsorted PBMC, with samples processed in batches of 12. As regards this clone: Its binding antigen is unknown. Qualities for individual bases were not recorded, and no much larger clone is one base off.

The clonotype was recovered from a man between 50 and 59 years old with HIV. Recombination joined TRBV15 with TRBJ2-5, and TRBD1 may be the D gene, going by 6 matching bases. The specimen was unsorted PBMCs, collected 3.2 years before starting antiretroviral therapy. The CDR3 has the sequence CATSKGVGIQETQYF. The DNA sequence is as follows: TGTGCCACCAGCAAGGGGGTCGGGATCCAAGAGACCCAGTACTTC.